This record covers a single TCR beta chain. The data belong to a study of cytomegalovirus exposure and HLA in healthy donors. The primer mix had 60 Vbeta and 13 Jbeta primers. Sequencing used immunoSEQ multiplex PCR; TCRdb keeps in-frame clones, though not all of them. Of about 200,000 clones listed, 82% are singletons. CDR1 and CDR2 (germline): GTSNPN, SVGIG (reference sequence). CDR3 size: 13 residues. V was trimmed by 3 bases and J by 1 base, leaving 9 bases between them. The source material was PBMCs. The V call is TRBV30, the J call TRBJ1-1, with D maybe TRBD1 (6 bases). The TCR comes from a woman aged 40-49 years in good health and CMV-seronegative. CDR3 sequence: CAWRKGGNTEAFF. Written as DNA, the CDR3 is TGTGCCTGGAGAAAAGGGGGGAACACTGAAGCTTTCTTT.